Described below is a single TCR beta chain sequence and its context. Its antigen is not identified. PCR amplification relied on 60 Vbeta primers (plus 13 Jbeta primers). The repertoire was sequenced with immunoSEQ multiplex PCR; TCRdb's copy has only in-frame clones and lacks some. This table has 200,000 or so clones, around 80% appearing once. Trimming cost V 5 bases and J 15 bases, with 14 bases left between them. This CDR3 contains 12 residues. CDR1 and CDR2 from the germline V gene are SGHTA and FQGNSA. Everyone who donated was a healthy bone marrow donor. This sample stems from a study of cytomegalovirus exposure and HLA in healthy donors. Study observations and caveats: Listed as cytomegalovirus-associated were 150 to 200 TCR beta chains.

J is TRBJ1-6 and V is TRBV7-2, with D maybe TRBD1 (6 bases). The origin of this receptor is a woman aged 18-30 years in good health and CMV-seropositive. Sequenced input: PBMCs. The CDR3 DNA sequence: TGTGCCAGCAGCATCCTACAGGGTCTCCTCCACTTT. It encodes CASSILQGLLHF.